One sample yielded the 24 T cell receptor beta chains listed below, sequenced in a study of blood T cells in healthy people across ages. Through a sample-barcoded 5' primer and a J-beta primer mix, a second PCR was run for roughly 6 to 11 cycles. TCRdb reprocessed the 5' RACE reads with MiXCR, giving one entry per CDR3 protein. Of fewer than 800,000 distinct CDR3 sequences detected, 25% appear once; the ten largest clones hold 9.4%. The same specimen was also included in a second study, on T cells of mothers and their children.

The sample was blood. All receptors derive from a boy younger than 18 in good health.

This clonotype was observed a handful of times. The gene calls are TRBV6-5 and TRBJ2-3; D unclear. V was cut by 3 bases and J by 3 bases, with 10 bases left in between. The CDR3 is 14 amino acids. Germline V gene sequence: CDR1 MNHEY, CDR2 SVGAGI. The CDR3 here is CASSYMTPTDTQYF. The CDR3 DNA follows: TGTGCCAGCAGTTATATGACCCCGACAGATACGCAGTATTTT.

This clonotype was detected only a few times. The chain's CDR3 is CASSQGGFGGNNQPQHF. CDR3 in DNA: TGTGCCAGCAGCCAAGGGGGATTTGGAGGAAACAATCAGCCCCAGCATTTT. The chain couples TRBV3-1 to TRBJ1-5; D unclear. Germline CDR1 is LGHDT and CDR2 is YNNKEL (reference sequence). CDR3 length: 17 residues. Trimming pared 1 base from V and 3 bases from J, leaving 16 bases between.

DNA of the CDR3: TGTGCCAGCAGTTACTCGCCAGGGGGAAAAGAGGAGCAGTTCTTC. Translating gives CASSYSPGGKEEQFF. The chain employs TRBV6-6 and TRBJ2-1; 7 bases fit TRBD1. The CDR3 sequence is 15 residues long. The V gene end was trimmed by 0 bases and the J gene end by 10 bases; junction bases not matched to a gene: 9. Germline V gives CDR1 MNHNY, CDR2 SVGAGI (reference sequence).

The rearrangement uses TRBV29-1 and TRBJ1-2; D is ambiguous. CDR3 length: 11 amino acids. Germline V CDR1 and CDR2: SQVTM, ANQGSEA. With 5 bases removed from V and 5 bases from J, the gap between germline ends came to 9 bases. CDR3 protein: CSVRGSYGYTF. The CDR3 nucleotides are TGCAGCGTTAGAGGGTCTTATGGCTACACCTTC.

This chain uses TRBV15 with TRBJ2-5; 8 nucleotides agree with TRBD1. Germline trimming cut 4 bases from V and 0 bases from J; bases unmatched to any gene: 7. The CDR3 is made up of 16 amino acids. Germline V gene data show CDR1 as LNHNV and CDR2 as YYDKDF (reference sequence). The CDR3 nucleotides are TGTGCCACCAGCACCGGGCAGGGGGCCAACCAAGAGACCCAGTACTTC. As protein: CATSTGQGANQETQYF.

This clonotype was counted only a few times. The chain carries TRBV2 and TRBJ2-2, with 9 positions matching TRBD2. Losses at the gene ends were 5 bases for V and 4 bases for J; bases not matched to a gene: 5. This CDR3 comprises 15 residues. Germline assignment: CDR1 SNHLY and CDR2 FYNNEI. CDR3 nucleotides: TGTGCCAGCAGTTTAGCGGGAGTGGGCACCGGGGAGCTGTTTTTT. Residues: CASSLAGVGTGELFF.

In the case of this clonotype: The CDR3 does not end in the conserved phenylalanine or tryptophan, so this is likely a read error. The rearrangement links TRBV5-5 to TRBJ2-4; the match to TRBD1 covers 7 bases. In germline, CDR1 is SGHKS, CDR2 YYEKEE (reference sequence). Trimming removed 4 bases from V and 0 bases from J; junction bases left unmatched: 4. CDR3 size: 15 residues. The CDR3 DNA reads as TGTGCCAGCAGCGCCGGACAGGTAGCCAAAAACATTCAGTACCTC. Translating it yields CASSAGQVAKNIQYL.

V usage is TRBV4-3 and J usage is TRBJ2-3, with 7 bases lining up with TRBD1. The CDR3 covers 15 residues. The J segment lost 2 bases and the V segment lost 5 bases, leaving 7 bases of the junction unmatched. Germline V gene data show CDR1 as LGHNA and CDR2 as YSLEER. CDR3 region: CASSTAQGDTDTQYF. The CDR3 nucleotides are TGCGCCAGCAGCACCGCCCAGGGGGACACAGATACGCAGTATTTT.

This clonotype was seen a few times. The rearrangement links TRBV28 to TRBJ2-7; 11 bases agree with TRBD2. This CDR3 region has 13 residues. Per germline, CDR1 MDHEN and CDR2 SYDVKM. Trimming at V came to 10 bases and at J to 10 bases, leaving 12 bases not matched to a gene. The CDR3 here is CATLAGGTNLQYF. CDR3 sequence (DNA): TGTGCCACCCTAGCGGGAGGTACCAACCTACAGTACTTC.

The DNA of the CDR3 is TGCAGTGCCCTCTCCGGGGGAGAGAACACCGGGGAGCTGTTTTTT. Amino acids: CSALSGGENTGELFF. The J gene is TRBJ2-2, the V gene TRBV20-1, with D possibly TRBD2 on 6 matching bases. The CDR3 contains 15 residues. CDR1 is DFQATT, CDR2 SNEGSKA, per germline (reference sequence). Deletions cut 6 bases from V and 1 base from J, with 15 bases between.

V usage is TRBV7-9 and J usage is TRBJ2-5; TRBD2 agrees at 11 bases. The tail of the sequence fits TRBJ2-1 better, so the J call may be wrong. Germline V gene lookup returns CDR1 SEHNR and CDR2 FQNEAQ (reference sequence). This CDR3 contains 16 residues. This CDR3 is CASSLNSGRASNEQFF. The CDR3 DNA sequence: TGTGCCAGCAGCTTAAATAGCGGGAGGGCCTCCAATGAGCAGTTCTTC.

This clonotype has a handful of counts. V and J are TRBV20-1 and TRBJ2-5; no clear D. Between the trimmed V and J ends, which lost 1 base and 5 bases, there was a span of 11 bases. CDR3 size: 13 residues. Germline CDR1 reads DFQATT; CDR2 reads SNEGSKA (reference sequence). CDR3 residues: CSARGQLGETQYF. CDR3 nucleotides: TGCAGTGCTAGAGGGCAGCTCGGCGAGACCCAGTACTTC.

V is TRBV20-1 and J is TRBJ2-1, with 10 nucleotides matching TRBD1. The CDR3 spans 13 residues. The germline V gene has CDR1 DFQATT and CDR2 SNEGSKA (reference sequence). V lost 6 bases and J lost 4; bases outside the gene matches: 3. CDR3 in amino acids: CSAPGQGYNEQFF. Here the CDR3 DNA reads TGCAGTGCCCCGGGACAGGGGTACAATGAGCAGTTCTTC.

V is TRBV11-2 and J is TRBJ2-4, with D unresolved. CDR1 is SGHAT and CDR2 is FQNNGV in the germline V gene. CDR3 length: 12 residues. The ends were cut back, 8 bases at V and 3 bases at J, with 8 bases in the middle. CDR3 residues: CASQTGKNIQYF. CDR3 coding DNA: TGTGCCAGCCAGACTGGCAAAAACATTCAGTACTTC.

The CDR3 reads CASNAQGRSPWYF. The DNA for the CDR3 is TGTGCCAGCAATGCACAGGGTCGTAGTCCTTGGTACTTC. The chain employs TRBV7-2 and TRBJ2-7; D is perhaps TRBD1 (6 bases). Germline V gene data show CDR1 as SGHTA and CDR2 as FQGNSA. The CDR3 length is 13 residues. Deletions cut 7 bases from V and 12 bases from J, with 22 bases between.

This clonotype was picked up a small number of times. This chain links TRBV24-1 with TRBJ2-1, with 7 bases that match TRBD2. This CDR3 region has 15 residues. CDR1 is KGHDR, CDR2 SFDVKD, per germline. Germline trimming cut 2 bases from V and 5 bases from J; bases unmatched to any gene: 5. As DNA, the CDR3 is TGTGCCACCAGTGATTGGGGACTAAAGGACAATGAGCAGTTCTTC. Its translation: CATSDWGLKDNEQFF.

In this sample, this clonotype turned up many times. The chain uses TRBV5-6 and TRBJ1-1; TRBD1 matches at 9 bases. The CDR3 contains 15 residues. Trimming took 4 bases from V and 10 from J; bases not matched to a gene: 14. The V gene's germline CDR1 is SGHDT and CDR2 YYEEEE. CDR3: CASSPGTGWTVAAFF. In DNA, the CDR3 is TGTGCCAGCAGCCCCGGGACAGGGTGGACTGTAGCAGCTTTCTTT. Using reference TRBV5-6 and TRBJ1-1 for the parts outside the CDR3, the full variable domain is DAGVTQSPTHLIKTRGQQVTLRCSPKSGHDTVSWYQQALGQGPQFIFQYYEEEERQRGNFPDRFSGHQFPNYSSELNVNALLLGDSALYLCASSPGTGWTVAAFFGQGTRLTVV.

This clonotype has just one count. The rearrangement links TRBV20-1 to TRBJ2-5; 13 bases are shared with TRBD2. This CDR3 contains 16 residues. The germline V gene has CDR1 DFQATT and CDR2 SNEGSKA (reference sequence). V lost 2 bases to trimming and J lost 5 bases; unmatched junction nucleotides: 8. The CDR3 reads CSARPTSGRAGETQYF. CDR3 nucleotides: TGCAGTGCTAGACCCACTAGCGGGAGGGCAGGGGAGACCCAGTACTTC.

This clonotype was seen a handful of times. The rearrangement uses TRBV20-1 and TRBJ2-7, with D possibly being TRBD2 (5 bases). Trimming took 1 base from V and 3 from J, leaving 13 bases between them. CDR1 DFQATT and CDR2 SNEGSKA come from the germline V gene (reference sequence). The CDR3 sequence is 14 residues long. The CDR3 coding sequence is TGCAGTGCTAGAGCGGCGGGCTCCTACTACGAGCAGTACTTC. Translated, it gives CSARAAGSYYEQYF.

The chain couples TRBV18 to TRBJ2-7, with 10 bases that match TRBD1. The ends lost 3 bases at V and 3 bases at J; junction bases unmatched: 11. The CDR3 spans 17 residues. Germline CDR1 and CDR2: KGHSH and LQKENI. For the CDR3, the DNA is TGTGCCAGCTCACCGACTCCGGGACAGGGGTACCGCTACGAGCAGTACTTC. Translated: CASSPTPGQGYRYEQYF.

The rearrangement links TRBV27 to TRBJ2-5; D might be TRBD2 (6 bases). V was trimmed by 2 bases and J by 3 bases, leaving 10 bases between them. This CDR3 comprises 14 residues. The germline V gene encodes CDR1 MNHEY and CDR2 SMNVEV (reference sequence). The CDR3 DNA sequence: TGTGCCAGCAGTTTAGATGCTAGCGAAGAGACCCAGTACTTC. This codes for CASSLDASEETQYF.

The chain recombines TRBV7-2 with TRBJ2-5, with TRBD2 identical over 10 bases. V dropped 3 bases and J dropped 4; count of bases not matched to a gene: 17. Germline-derived CDR1 and CDR2 are SGHTA and FQGNSA. The CDR3 is made up of 19 amino acids. The CDR3 DNA sequence: TGTGCCAGCAGCTTTGGTCTGGGGCTAGCGGGAGTTACGAGAGAGACCCAGTACTTC. It codes for CASSFGLGLAGVTRETQYF.

The chain is built from TRBV20-1 and TRBJ2-1, with a tentative D call TRBD2 (7 bases). CDR3 length equals 14 residues. Deletions cut 2 bases from V and 2 bases from J, with 10 bases between. The germline V gene has CDR1 DFQATT and CDR2 SNEGSKA (reference sequence). CDR3 protein: CSARKGGAYNEQFF. CDR3 DNA: TGCAGTGCTAGAAAAGGGGGGGCCTACAATGAGCAGTTCTTC.

In this sample, this clonotype turned up a few times. J is TRBJ2-1 and V is TRBV29-1; tentative D call: TRBD1 (7 bases). Germline V gives CDR1 SQVTM, CDR2 ANQGSEA. V gave up 4 bases and J gave up 5 bases, with 12 bases separating them. This CDR3 region has 13 residues. The CDR3 here is CSVVQGGNNEQFF. CDR3 nucleotides: TGCAGCGTTGTGCAGGGGGGTAACAATGAGCAGTTCTTC.